Each of the 30 T cell receptor beta chains below was sequenced from the same sample in a study of control samples from healthy donors and cancer patients. Sequenced by immunoSEQ multiplex PCR; TCRdb stores in-frame clones only, minus some. Altogether about 130,000 clones are present, 90% to 95% being singletons, with the ten largest covering more than 1.5%. The sequencing sample was made of PBMCs. The source is a middle-aged man with head and neck cancer.

Only one count was recorded for this clone. This chain joins TRBV5-6 and TRBJ1-1; the D gene is possibly TRBD1 (5 bases). Germline loops: CDR1 SGHDT, CDR2 YYEEEE. V shed 6 bases and J shed 6 bases, with 24 bases lying between them. The CDR3 extends over 16 amino acids. In DNA, the CDR3 is TGTGCCAGCAACCTGGTGGCGGGGGGGTTCTTCGCTGAAGCTTTCTTT. Its translation is CASNLVAGGFFAEAFF.

The CDR3 DNA sequence: TGTGCCAGCAGCGTACCCGGGGAGCTGTTTTTT. It is translated as CASSVPGELFF. The chain combines TRBV9 with TRBJ2-2; D unresolved. Germline V CDR1 and CDR2: SGDLS, YYNGEE. V lost 1 base to trimming and J lost 6 bases, with 1 base between them. CDR3 size: 11 residues.

The chain combines TRBV3-1 (or the pseudogene TRBV3-2) with TRBJ1-2; a weak D match, TRBD1 (6 bases). CDR1 is LGHDT and CDR2 is YNNKEL in the germline V gene (reference sequence). V was clipped by 1 base and J by 4 bases, with 16 bases between them. The CDR3 is 16 residues long. CDR3 coding DNA: TGTGCCAGCAGCCAAGGACAGGTCCTCTCTTTCTATGGCTACACCTTC. Encoded protein: CASSQGQVLSFYGYTF.

The V call is TRBV5-1, the J call TRBJ2-5; TRBD1 aligns across 11 bases. V lost 2 bases and J lost 4; bases outside the gene matches: 4. This CDR3 contains 15 residues. Germline V CDR1 and CDR2: SGHRS, YFSETQ. In DNA form, the CDR3 reads TGCGCCAGCAGCTTAAGGACAGGGGGCCTAGAGACCCAGTACTTC. Amino acid sequence: CASSLRTGGLETQYF.

The chain employs TRBV6-6 and TRBJ2-3, with D possibly being TRBD2 (6 bases). CDR3 size: 15 residues. V lost 1 base to trimming and J lost 2 bases, with 10 bases between them. Looked up from germline, CDR1 is MNHNY and CDR2 is SVGAGI (reference sequence). This chain's CDR3 is CASSYFAGITDTQYF. CDR3 DNA: TGTGCCAGCAGTTACTTCGCGGGGATCACAGATACGCAGTATTTT.

The rearrangement joins TRBV5-1 to TRBJ1-1; D is uncertain. This CDR3 is 13 amino acids long. V was trimmed by 0 bases and J by 5 bases, leaving 8 bases between them. The germline V gene has CDR1 SGHRS and CDR2 YFSETQ. The CDR3, as DNA: TGCGCCAGCAGCTTGGGGGTGGGGACTGAAGCTTTCTTT. This encodes CASSLGVGTEAFF.

The chain carries TRBV9 and TRBJ1-2, with D perhaps TRBD1 (5 bases). Germline V gene data show CDR1 as SGDLS and CDR2 as YYNGEE. This CDR3 is 14 amino acids long. V lost 0 bases to trimming and J lost 4 bases, with 10 bases between them. The CDR3 DNA sequence: TGTGCCAGCAGCGTAGCAGGGACCGCCTATGGCTACACCTTC. Amino acids: CASSVAGTAYGYTF. Looking up the rest from reference TRBV9 and TRBJ1-2 gives the full variable domain: DSGVTQTPKHLITATGQRVTLRCSPRSGDLSVYWYQQSLDQGLQFLIQYYNGEERAKGNILERFSAQQFPDLHSELNLSSLELGDSALYFCASSVAGTAYGYTFGSGTRLTVV.

This chain connects TRBV7-6 to TRBJ2-3; 7 bases map to TRBD2. The CDR3 consists of 15 residues. After removal of 2 bases from V and 2 bases from J, the junction contained 4 bases not matched to a gene. Germline CDR1 and CDR2: SGHVS and FNYEAQ. CDR3 DNA sequence: TGTGCCAGCAGCTTATATGGGGGGGACACAGATACGCAGTATTTT. This encodes CASSLYGGDTDTQYF. The full variable domain, its missing parts supplied by reference TRBV7-6 and TRBJ2-3, is GAGVSQSPRYKVTKRGQDVALRCDPISGHVSLYWYRQALGQGPEFLTYFNYEAQQDKSGLPNDRFSAERPEGSISTLTIQRTEQRDSAMYRCASSLYGGDTDTQYFGPGTRLTVL.

In this sample, this clone turned up once. CDR3 region: CASSLFRVLNTEAFF. Written as DNA, the CDR3 is TGTGCCAGCAGTTTATTTCGGGTATTGAACACTGAAGCTTTCTTT. The rearrangement links TRBV28 to TRBJ1-1, with no clear D. V lost 1 base and J 0 bases, leaving 9 bases between the germline ends. This CDR3 region has 15 residues. Germline assignment: CDR1 MDHEN and CDR2 SYDVKM. Full variable domain (remainder filled in from reference TRBV28 and TRBJ1-1): DVKVTQSSRYLVKRTGEKVFLECVQDMDHENMFWYRQDPGLGLRLIYFSYDVKMKEKGDIPEGYSVSREKKERFSLILESASTNQTSMYLCASSLFRVLNTEAFFGQGTRLTVV.

The chain combines TRBV4-3 with TRBJ2-1, with TRBD1 matching 10 bases. Germline V CDR1 and CDR2: LGHNA, YSLEER. Trimming cost V 1 base and J 8 bases; bases outside gene matches: 5. The length of the CDR3 is 15 residues. The CDR3 DNA reads TGCGCCAGCAGCCAAGGACAGGGGGCGAGGCATGAGCAGTTCTTC. This sequence encodes CASSQGQGARHEQFF.

This clone showed up just once. This chain uses TRBV7-7 with TRBJ2-2; weak D call: TRBD2 (6 bases). The CDR3 is 17 amino acids. V lost 4 bases and J lost 4, with 19 bases in between. Germline CDR1 is SSHAT and CDR2 is FNYEAQ (reference sequence). The CDR3 protein is CASSSKIAAQGTGELFF. The CDR3 DNA reads as TGTGCCAGCAGCTCCAAAATAGCGGCCCAGGGCACCGGGGAGCTGTTTTTT.

V is TRBV19 and J is TRBJ1-3; unclear D gene. In germline, CDR1 is LNHDA, CDR2 SQIVND (reference sequence). V was clipped by 3 bases and J by 1 base, with 13 bases between them. The CDR3 spans 16 residues. CDR3 DNA: TGTGCCAGTAGTATTTCCGGTCTACCGTCTGGAAACACCATATATTTT. This sequence encodes CASSISGLPSGNTIYF.

This rearrangement joins TRBV29-1 to TRBJ1-2; maybe TRBD1 (6 bases). The length of the CDR3 is 12 residues. Germline assignment: CDR1 SQVTM and CDR2 ANQGSEA. Trimming took off 1 base at V and 5 bases at J, with 8 bases between the two ends. The CDR3 protein is CSVEGQGYGYTF. The CDR3 DNA follows: TGCAGCGTTGAAGGGCAGGGGTATGGCTACACCTTC.

The rearrangement joins TRBV4-3 to TRBJ2-5, with D possibly TRBD2 on 7 matching bases. CDR3 size: 16 residues. CDR1 is LGHNA and CDR2 is YSLEER in the germline V gene. V dropped 0 bases and J dropped 9 bases, with 20 bases sitting between them. DNA of the CDR3: TGCGCCAGCAGCCAAGATCGAAGCGCGGGGGCAGGGCCCCAGTACTTC. Amino acids: CASSQDRSAGAGPQYF.

The sample holds many counts of this clone. This CDR3 is also generated by other DNA sequences in the sample. The chain joins TRBV4-3 to TRBJ2-1; D remains unclear. V was pared by 0 bases and J by 2 bases, with 8 bases between. The CDR3 sequence is 15 residues long. Germline loops: CDR1 LGHNA, CDR2 YSLEER. Here the CDR3 reads CASSQDRSPYNEQFF. The CDR3 nucleotides are TGCGCCAGCAGCCAAGATCGTAGTCCCTACAATGAGCAGTTCTTC.

The rearrangement joins TRBV19 to TRBJ2-3; 12 bases map to TRBD1. Losses at the gene ends were 6 bases for V and 8 bases for J; bases not matched to a gene: 3. The germline V gene encodes CDR1 LNHDA and CDR2 SQIVND (reference sequence). The CDR3 is 13 amino acids. For the CDR3, the DNA is TGTGCCAGTAGGGGACAGGGGGCGGGTACGCAGTATTTT. Its translation: CASRGQGAGTQYF.

This chain connects TRBV6-5 to TRBJ2-7; 7 bases are a match to TRBD2. The CDR3 is made up of 16 amino acids. V shed 2 bases and J 1 base; nucleotides not matched to a gene: 8. Germline CDR1 is MNHEY and CDR2 is SVGAGI. The CDR3 protein is CASSYESNGRSYEQYF. Written as DNA, the CDR3 is TGTGCCAGCAGTTACGAGTCTAACGGGAGGTCCTACGAGCAGTACTTC.

This clone was recorded once. The CDR3: CASNFEHPSGNTIYF. The CDR3 nucleotides read TGTGCCAGCAATTTCGAACACCCCTCTGGAAACACCATATATTTT. This chain links TRBV6-5 with TRBJ1-3; D gene ambiguous. Germline V lookup: CDR1 MNHEY, CDR2 SVGAGI. V was clipped by 7 bases and J by 0 bases, with 13 bases between them. This CDR3 is built from 15 residues.

The chain couples TRBV6-2 or TRBV6-3 to TRBJ2-1, with a possible D match to TRBD2 (5 bases). This CDR3 has 14 residues. Germline V lookup: CDR1 MNHEY, CDR2 SVGEGT. Trimming took off 0 bases at V and 8 bases at J, with 11 bases between the two ends. CDR3 bases: TGTGCCAGCAGTTACTCAGTCCGGGGAGATGAGCAGTTCTTC. The encoded protein is CASSYSVRGDEQFF.

This clone has a single count. V and J are TRBV27 and TRBJ2-3; 15 nucleotides agree with TRBD2. The CDR3 sequence is 19 residues long. Germline values: CDR1 MNHEY, CDR2 SMNVEV (reference sequence). The J segment lost 2 bases and the V segment lost 4 bases, leaving 10 bases of the junction unmatched. CDR3 protein: CASSSSGLAGGPTTDTQYF. DNA for the CDR3: TGTGCCAGCAGTTCGTCTGGACTAGCGGGGGGGCCCACCACAGATACGCAGTATTTT.

The rearrangement links TRBV7-8 to TRBJ1-2; D call uncertain. Germline CDR1 SGHVS, CDR2 FQNEAQ. CDR3 length: 13 residues. Trimming cost V 0 bases and J 6 bases, with 8 bases left between them. The CDR3 DNA reads as TGTGCCAGCAGCTTAGCGGTAAATGATGGCTACACCTTC. Translating gives CASSLAVNDGYTF.

The CDR3 DNA reads as TGTGCCAGCAGTGATCTAGGCAGACGTGAAGCTTTCTTT. Translating gives CASSDLGRREAFF. The V and J genes are TRBV2 and TRBJ1-1; D is ambiguous. The CDR3 sequence is 13 residues long. V was shortened by 3 bases and J by 7 bases, with 12 bases between the two germline ends. Germline V CDR1 and CDR2: SNHLY, FYNNEI. The whole variable domain, remainder taken from reference TRBV2 and TRBJ1-1, is EPEVTQTPSHQVTQMGQEVILRCVPISNHLYFYWYRQILGQKVEFLVSFYNNEISEKSEIFDDQFSVERPDGSNFTLKIRSTKLEDSAMYFCASSDLGRREAFFGQGTRLTVV.

V is TRBV7-9 and J is TRBJ2-1; 9 nucleotides align to TRBD1. Germline lookup yields CDR1 SEHNR and CDR2 FQNEAQ (reference sequence). This CDR3 has 16 residues. With V trimmed by 6 bases and J by 3 bases, 9 bases remained unmatched. CDR3 loop: CASSFPPGQGYNEQFF. CDR3 sequence (DNA): TGTGCCAGCAGTTTCCCGCCGGGACAGGGCTACAATGAGCAGTTCTTC.

The genes are TRBV5-6 and TRBJ1-1, with a possible D match to TRBD1 (6 bases). This CDR3 is built from 15 residues. The V gene lost 1 base and the J gene lost 2 bases, with 12 bases spanning the gap. CDR1 is SGHDT, CDR2 YYEEEE, per germline. CDR3 nucleotides: TGTGCCAGCAGCTTGCTGGGACAAATTAACACTGAAGCTTTCTTT. This encodes CASSLLGQINTEAFF.

The rearrangement links TRBV7-9 to TRBJ1-1; tentatively, D is TRBD1 (6 bases). CDR1 SEHNR and CDR2 FQNEAQ come from the germline V gene (reference sequence). The CDR3 is 15 residues long. The V end was cut by 5 bases, the J end by 6 bases, with 19 bases between. The CDR3 here is CASSAEGTAGAEAFF. The CDR3 bases are TGTGCCAGCAGCGCCGAGGGTACGGCAGGGGCTGAAGCTTTCTTT. Full variable domain (outside the CDR3, taken from reference TRBV7-9 and TRBJ1-1): DTGVSQNPRHKITKRGQNVTFRCDPISEHNRLYWYRQTLGQGPEFLTYFQNEAQLEKSRLLSDRFSAERPKGSFSTLEIQRTEQGDSAMYLCASSAEGTAGAEAFFGQGTRLTVV.

The rearrangement links TRBV11-3 to TRBJ1-1; D is possibly TRBD1 (5 bases). Germline V gene lookup returns CDR1 SGHNT and CDR2 YENEEA. The CDR3 is 15 residues long. V was cut by 1 base and J by 1 base, with 10 bases left in between. The CDR3 region is CASSLGGGQNTEAFF. The CDR3 coding sequence is TGTGCCAGCAGCTTAGGGGGAGGACAGAACACTGAAGCTTTCTTT.

CDR3 in DNA: TGTGCCAGTAGTGGGGGGGGAGTGCATGAGCAGTTCTTC. Its protein product is CASSGGGVHEQFF. The V and J genes are TRBV19 and TRBJ2-1, with 7 bases aligning to TRBD2. V was clipped by 5 bases and J by 8 bases; unmatched bases: 6. CDR3 length: 13 residues. Germline V CDR1 and CDR2: LNHDA, SQIVND (reference sequence).

J is TRBJ2-7 and V is TRBV10-3; D remains unclear. With 3 bases removed from V and 7 bases from J, the gap between germline ends came to 16 bases. The CDR3 is made up of 14 amino acids. CDR1 is ENHRY, CDR2 SYGVKD, per germline. Written as DNA, the CDR3 is TGTGCCATCAGTGACCAGAACCGAGTCGTAGAGCAGTACTTC. Translation gives CAISDQNRVVEQYF.

This clone was observed once. V and J are TRBV30 and TRBJ1-6, with a tentative D call TRBD1 (5 bases). The CDR3 is made up of 12 amino acids. Trimming took off 4 bases at V and 14 bases at J, with 15 bases between the two ends. Germline lookup yields CDR1 GTSNPN and CDR2 SVGIG (reference sequence). CDR3 coding DNA: TGTGCCTGGAAACGGGGGGACTGGGCCCTCCACTTT. It translates to CAWKRGDWALHF.

V usage is TRBV23-1 and J usage is TRBJ1-4, with D uncertain. TRBV23-1 has ORF status, its function being uncertain. The CDR3 is made up of 11 amino acids. Trimming stripped 4 bases from V and 8 bases from J, with 5 bases between. CDR3 in DNA: TGCGCCAGCAGTCCGCACGAAAAACTGTTTTTT. Its protein product is CASSPHEKLFF.